The 2 T cell receptor beta chains below were found in one sample sequenced in a study of T-cell reconstitution after alpha-beta-depleted transplantation in children. Preparation of the TCRbeta library used unique molecular identifiers. A single record per CDR3 protein comes from TCRdb applying MiXCR to the PCR reads. Here the sample spans a few hundred thousand distinct CDR3 sequences, about 8.8% being singletons. The sequencing here drew on PBMCs from the stem cell graft donor, taken from the stem cell graft. Receptors were obtained from a human donor who donated a stem cell graft to a child with SCID.

In this sample, this clonotype turned up many times. The V and J genes are TRBV5-1 and TRBJ1-5; D possibly corresponds to TRBD1 (5 bases). CDR3 length equals 15 residues. The germline V gene encodes CDR1 SGHRS and CDR2 YFSETQ. With 4 bases removed from V and 5 bases from J, the gap between germline ends came to 16 bases. In DNA, the CDR3 is TGCGCCAGCAGCCATCAGCCGGGGGTGGATCAGCCCCAGCATTTT. Translating it yields CASSHQPGVDQPQHF.

This clonotype occurred many times. This rearrangement joins TRBV5-1 to TRBJ1-1, with D maybe TRBD1 (6 bases). There are 16 residues in the CDR3. The germline V and J ends were trimmed by 0 bases and 4 bases, with 16 bases remaining between them. The germline CDR1 and CDR2 sequences are SGHRS and YFSETQ. CDR3 bases: TGCGCCAGCAGCTTGGAGGGGGGGAGTGGGGGCACTGAAGCTTTCTTT. This gives the protein CASSLEGGSGGTEAFF.